Following are 14 T cell receptor beta chains from one sample sequenced in a study of shared clonotypes between healthy human individuals. Sequencing was performed with immunoSEQ multiplex PCR; in TCRdb, only in-frame clones are kept and a portion is missing. The profile covers 2 million to 2.5 million clones, with 90% to 95% appearing a single time and roughly 0.36% taken by the ten largest. Sequencing was done on a sample of naive CD4+ T cells from PBMCs. Subset indicated: CD45RA+ positively selected. The origin of the receptors is a man between 18 and 35 years old in good health. Some clones in this sample may be carry-over from other donors' samples.

A remark on this clone: The same CDR3 also results from other DNA sequences found in this sample. The V gene is TRBV7-2, the J gene TRBJ1-1; 10 nucleotides agree with TRBD1. Germline V gene lookup returns CDR1 SGHTA and CDR2 FQGNSA. This CDR3 contains 14 residues. J gave up 5 bases and V 5 bases, and 5 bases lay outside the gene matches. Here the CDR3 DNA reads TGTGCCAGCAGCCTGGACAGGGGGGGAACTGAAGCTTTCTTT. Its translation: CASSLDRGGTEAFF. The variable domain in full, with the rest retrieved from reference TRBV7-2 and TRBJ1-1, is GAGVSQSPSNKVTEKGKDVELRCDPISGHTALYWYRQSLGQGLEFLIYFQGNSAPDKSGLPSDRFSAERTGGSVSTLTIQRTQQEDSAVYLCASSLDRGGTEAFFGQGTRLTVV.

The V call is TRBV27, the J call TRBJ1-4; 11 positions agree with TRBD1. This CDR3 region has 15 residues. Trimming at V came to 6 bases and at J to 7 bases, leaving 7 bases not matched to a gene. Germline V lookup: CDR1 MNHEY, CDR2 SMNVEV (reference sequence). In DNA, the CDR3 is TGTGCCAGCAGACGGGGGACAGGGGGGGGTGAAAAACTGTTTTTT. It yields the protein CASRRGTGGGEKLFF.

The gene calls are TRBV28 and TRBJ1-2; D possibly corresponds to TRBD1 (6 bases). The V gene lost 2 bases and the J gene lost 3 bases, with 10 bases spanning the gap. Per germline, CDR1 MDHEN and CDR2 SYDVKM. This CDR3 is 14 amino acids long. Here the CDR3 DNA reads TGTGCCAGCAGTTTAGACAGGACCCACTATGGCTACACCTTC. Residues: CASSLDRTHYGYTF.

The chain carries TRBV7-9 and TRBJ2-1, with D hard to call. The CDR3 is 14 amino acids. Trimming stripped 2 bases from V and 0 bases from J, with 5 bases between. Per germline, CDR1 SEHNR and CDR2 FQNEAQ (reference sequence). The CDR3 nucleotides are TGTGCCAGCAGCTTACCGAGCTCCTACAATGAGCAGTTCTTC. It is translated as CASSLPSSYNEQFF.

The chain is built from TRBV6-1 and TRBJ1-4; 7 nucleotides align to TRBD1. CDR1 and CDR2 from the germline V gene are MNHNS and SASEGT. CDR3 length equals 13 residues. Losses at the gene ends were 8 bases for V and 8 bases for J; bases not matched to a gene: 8. In nucleotides, the CDR3 is TGTGCCAGCCTGGGGACAGTCGAAGAAAAACTGTTTTTT. Protein: CASLGTVEEKLFF.

The rearrangement joins TRBV7-3 to TRBJ2-2; D gene ambiguous. CDR3 length: 14 amino acids. CDR1 and CDR2 from the germline V gene are SGHTA and FQGTGA. V shed 4 bases and J shed 7 bases, with 13 bases lying between them. The CDR3 DNA is TGTGCCAGCAGCTCCCTTAGTACTGACGGGGAGCTGTTTTTT. Translating gives CASSSLSTDGELFF.

This rearrangement joins TRBV7-9 to TRBJ1-1, with D unresolved. This CDR3 comprises 13 residues. Germline values: CDR1 SEHNR, CDR2 FQNEAQ (reference sequence). Trimming pared 5 bases from V and 3 bases from J, leaving 10 bases between. CDR3 DNA sequence: TGTGCCAGCAGCCAAGAGCCGGACACTGAAGCTTTCTTT. Translated: CASSQEPDTEAFF.

This chain connects TRBV7-9 to TRBJ1-4; 7 positions match TRBD1. This CDR3 is 15 amino acids long. The germline V gene encodes CDR1 SEHNR and CDR2 FQNEAQ (reference sequence). V lost 5 bases and J lost 10; bases outside the gene matches: 13. CDR3: CASSLRGGLDGKLFF. In DNA form, the CDR3 reads TGTGCCAGCAGCCTTCGAGGGGGCCTCGACGGAAAACTGTTTTTT.

This clone appeared a single time. The genes are TRBV29-1 and TRBJ1-2; D gene uncertain. The V and J ends lost 1 base and 4 bases respectively, with 10 bases between them. CDR1 and CDR2 from the germline V gene are SQVTM and ANQGSEA. The CDR3 contains 13 residues. The DNA of the CDR3 is TGCAGCGTTGAAGGGACGCTGCGCTATGGCTACACCTTC. Its protein product is CSVEGTLRYGYTF.

J is TRBJ2-1 and V is TRBV5-1; no firm D call. V was pared by 0 bases and J by 7 bases, with 11 bases between. The CDR3 loop spans 14 amino acids. Germline lookup yields CDR1 SGHRS and CDR2 YFSETQ. The CDR3 bases are TGCGCCAGCAGCTTGGGGATGGGATATAATGAGCAGTTCTTC. Amino acid sequence: CASSLGMGYNEQFF.

V is TRBV19 and J is TRBJ1-1; 8 bases fit TRBD1. The CDR3 length is 17 residues. Germline loops: CDR1 LNHDA, CDR2 SQIVND (reference sequence). J gave up 0 bases and V 9 bases, and 15 bases lay outside the gene matches. In nucleotides, the CDR3 is TGTGCCAGCCAAGGGGGGACAGGAGCGAACATGAACACTGAAGCTTTCTTT. Its translation is CASQGGTGANMNTEAFF.

This clone was observed once. The rearrangement joins TRBV19 to TRBJ1-2, with 8 bases aligning to TRBD1. This CDR3 is built from 13 residues. J was trimmed by 6 bases and V by 4 bases; bases with no gene match: 4. Germline-derived CDR1 and CDR2 are LNHDA and SQIVND (reference sequence). This chain's CDR3 is CASSSLRGHGYTF. CDR3 coding DNA: TGTGCCAGTAGTAGTCTCAGGGGGCATGGCTACACCTTC.

V is TRBV19 and J is TRBJ2-7, with TRBD1 matching 10 bases. V was clipped by 6 bases and J by 4 bases; unmatched bases: 9. The length of the CDR3 is 15 residues. Germline loops: CDR1 LNHDA, CDR2 SQIVND (reference sequence). This CDR3 reads CASSPLDRGLYEQYF. CDR3 DNA sequence: TGTGCCAGTAGCCCTCTTGACAGGGGGCTATACGAGCAGTACTTC.

This clone appeared a single time. The chain joins TRBV7-3 to TRBJ2-5, with TRBD2 matching over 9 bases. CDR1 is SGHTA, CDR2 FQGTGA, per germline. Germline trimming cut 2 bases from V and 5 bases from J; bases unmatched to any gene: 6. CDR3 length: 15 amino acids. The CDR3 loop reads CASSLVAGVGETQYF. The DNA for the CDR3 is TGTGCCAGCAGCTTAGTAGCGGGAGTTGGGGAGACCCAGTACTTC.